The rows below give T cell receptor beta chains drawn from one sample of a study of blood T cell repertoires in COVID-19. TCRdb keeps only in-frame clones here, not all; method: immunoSEQ multiplex PCR. Among 250,000 or so clones listed, about 85% were seen once. Source material: PBMCs or T cells enriched from blood (not recorded which). These receptor sequences come from a man in his thirties or forties who had recovered from COVID-19. Both conserved end residues are part of each CDR3. The order of the fields is V gene, J gene, clone size, D gene, CDR3 protein, CDR3 DNA. A D gene is named only where the DNA matches it firmly. Only part of the rows carry a size: once, few, many, or a class if the clone is expanded.

>TRBV25-1|TRBJ2-1|-|-
CASSEYGAQLRYNEQFF
TGTGCCAGCAGTGAATATGGGGCCCAACTTCGATACAATGAGCAGTTCTTC
>TRBV20-1|TRBJ1-2|-|-
CSVLTAYGYTF
TGCAGTGTTCTGACAGCCTATGGCTACACCTTC
>TRBV7-9|TRBJ2-2|-|-
CASSLQGNTGELFF
TGTGCCAGCAGCTTACAGGGGAACACCGGGGAGCTGTTTTTT
>TRBV12-3/TRBV12-4|TRBJ1-2|-|-
CASSKTDYGYTF
TGTGCCAGCAGTAAGACAGATTATGGCTACACCTTC
>TRBV9|TRBJ1-2|-|TRBD1
CASSVAFGTGAYGYTF
TGTGCCAGCAGCGTAGCTTTTGGGACAGGCGCTTATGGCTACACCTTC
>TRBV5-1|TRBJ1-2|once|-
CASSPQGERGYTF
TGCGCCAGCAGTCCCCAAGGGGAAAGAGGCTACACCTTC
>TRBV19|TRBJ2-7|-|TRBD2
CASSMVPSGSYEQYF
TGTGCCAGTAGTATGGTTCCTAGCGGGAGCTACGAGCAGTACTTC
>TRBV7-9|TRBJ1-6|-|-
CASSLTPSRILTNSPLHF
TGTGCCAGCAGCTTAACCCCTAGTAGGATTCTTACGAATTCACCCCTCCACTTT
>TRBV5-1|TRBJ2-5|-|-
CASSLGGRVGETQYF
TGCGCCAGCAGCTTAGGCGGGCGGGTAGGTGAGACCCAGTACTTC
>TRBV7-2|TRBJ2-1|-|-
CASSLVPASPKRFF
TGTGCCAGCAGCTTAGTTCCGGCTAGCCCTAAGCGGTTCTTC
>TRBV27|TRBJ1-6|-|TRBD1
CASSTAGQGRNSPLHF
TGTGCCAGCAGCACCGCGGGACAGGGGCGAAATTCACCCCTCCACTTT
>TRBV18|TRBJ1-5|-|TRBD1
CASSAWDRNQPQHF
TGTGCCAGCTCAGCCTGGGACAGAAATCAGCCCCAGCATTTT
>TRBV4-1|TRBJ2-5|many|-
CASSQEQGRQTQYF
TGCGCCAGCAGCCAAGAACAGGGGAGGCAGACCCAGTACTTC
>TRBV7-2|TRBJ2-7|-|TRBD1
CASSPRQGAYEQYF
TGTGCCAGCAGCCCGCGACAGGGAGCCTACGAGCAGTACTTC
>TRBV7-9|TRBJ1-4|-|-
CASSLALNRVEKLFF
TGTGCCAGCAGCTTAGCTCTCAACCGGGTTGAAAAACTGTTTTTT
>TRBV9|TRBJ2-1|-|-
CASSGNFGEQFF
TGTGCCAGCAGCGGTAACTTTGGTGAGCAGTTCTTC
>TRBV5-4|TRBJ1-2|-|-
CASSGRDYYGYTF
TGTGCCAGCAGCGGCAGGGATTACTATGGCTACACCTTC
>TRBV3-1/TRBV3-2|TRBJ2-2|-|-
CASSSITGTGELFF
TGTGCCAGCAGCTCAATTACAGGAACCGGGGAGCTGTTTTTT
>TRBV7-9|TRBJ2-7|-|-
CASSPNYEQYF
TGTGCCAGCAGCCCCAACTACGAGCAGTACTTC
>TRBV7-3|TRBJ1-4|-|-
CASSPSEGPDGKLFF
TGTGCCAGCAGCCCCTCTGAGGGTCCCGACGGAAAACTGTTTTTT
>TRBV3-1/TRBV3-2|TRBJ1-2|-|-
CASSLDRNYGYTF
TGTGCCAGCAGCCTAGACAGAAACTATGGCTACACCTTC
>TRBV7-9|TRBJ2-5|-|-
CASSYIRLIAYRETQYF
TGTGCCAGCAGCTATATAAGACTAATAGCGTACCGGGAGACCCAGTACTTC
>TRBV4-2|TRBJ2-1|-|TRBD1
CASSQAGGVSYNEQFF
TGTGCCAGCAGCCAAGCAGGGGGCGTGAGTTACAATGAGCAGTTCTTC
>TRBV4-1|TRBJ1-4|-|-
CASSQARAGDQSSTNEKLFF
TGCGCCAGCAGCCAAGCAAGAGCCGGGGATCAAAGTTCAACTAATGAAAAACTGTTTTTT
>TRBV30|TRBJ1-2|-|-
CAWSVAYGYTF
TGTGCCTGGAGTGTAGCGTATGGCTACACCTTC
>TRBV19|TRBJ2-1|-|-
CASSGRLYNEQFF
TGTGCCAGTAGTGGTCGGTTATACAATGAGCAGTTCTTC
>TRBV5-4|TRBJ2-1|-|TRBD2
CASSLAGLAGGSYNEQFF
TGTGCCAGCAGCTTGGCCGGACTAGCGGGGGGATCCTACAATGAGCAGTTCTTC
>TRBV7-2|TRBJ2-7|-|TRBD2
CASSLATSGYYEQYF
TGTGCCAGCAGCTTAGCGACTAGCGGGTACTACGAGCAGTACTTC
>TRBV7-9|TRBJ1-1|-|-
CASSRRGMNTEAFF
TGTGCCAGCAGCCGAAGGGGCATGAACACTGAAGCTTTCTTT
>TRBV11-2|TRBJ1-3|-|-
CASSLQGTGNTIYF
TGTGCCAGCAGCCTACAGGGAACTGGAAACACCATATATTTT
>TRBV4-1|TRBJ2-5|-|-
CASSHTGAGQETQYF
TGCGCCAGCAGCCATACCGGCGCGGGTCAAGAGACCCAGTACTTC
>TRBV30|TRBJ1-2|-|TRBD1
CASTDRGYGYTF
TGTGCCTCCACGGACAGGGGCTATGGCTACACCTTC
>TRBV4-1|TRBJ2-7|-|-
CASSQDPAGPSEAQYF
TGCGCCAGCAGCCAAGATCCGGCGGGACCCTCCGAGGCGCAGTACTTC
>TRBV24-1|TRBJ2-1|-|TRBD2
CATSDPGGAFHEQFF
TGTGCCACCAGTGATCCCGGGGGGGCTTTCCATGAGCAGTTCTTC
>TRBV19|TRBJ2-2|-|-
CASSGPVQAGELFF
TGTGCCAGTAGTGGTCCAGTTCAAGCCGGGGAGCTGTTTTTT